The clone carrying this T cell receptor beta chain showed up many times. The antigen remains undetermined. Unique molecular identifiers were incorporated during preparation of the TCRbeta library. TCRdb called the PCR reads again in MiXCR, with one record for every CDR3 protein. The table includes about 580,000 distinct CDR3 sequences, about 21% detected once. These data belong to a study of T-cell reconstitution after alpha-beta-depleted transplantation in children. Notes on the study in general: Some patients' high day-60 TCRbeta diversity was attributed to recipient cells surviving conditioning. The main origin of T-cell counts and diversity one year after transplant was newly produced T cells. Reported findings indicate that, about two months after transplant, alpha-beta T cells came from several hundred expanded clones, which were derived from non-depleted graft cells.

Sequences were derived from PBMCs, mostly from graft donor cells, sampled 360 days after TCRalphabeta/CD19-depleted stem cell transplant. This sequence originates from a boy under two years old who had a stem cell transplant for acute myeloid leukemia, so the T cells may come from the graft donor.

DNA for the CDR3: TGTGCCAGCAGCCAATCGACCCCGGGACAGCCTTCCTACGAGCAGTACGTC. Amino acids: CASSQSTPGQPSYEQYV. The chain links TRBV16 to TRBJ2-7; 7 positions agree with TRBD1. V was clipped by 0 bases and J by 1 base; unmatched bases: 9. This CDR3 has 17 residues. In germline, CDR1 is KGHSY, CDR2 FQNENV.